These 20 T cell receptor beta chains were all obtained from the same sample, sequenced in a study of graft-versus-host responses after intestinal transplantation. Libraries were prepared by immunoSEQ multiplex PCR; TCRdb keeps only in-frame clonotypes and omits some of them. The sample comprises about 97,000 clones, 75% to 95% of which are singletons, and 15% to 20% rests with the top ten. Sequenced here: PBMCs, sampled roughly 450 days after intestinal transplant. The receptors derive from a human patient who received an intestinal transplant, so some T cells may come from the graft donor.

The chain links TRBV5-5 to TRBJ1-2, with 7 bases matching TRBD1. The length of the CDR3 is 17 residues. CDR1 and CDR2 from the germline V gene are SGHKS and YYEKEE (reference sequence). V was clipped by 1 base and J by 6 bases; unmatched bases: 15. CDR3 sequence: CASSLFFLVGGDDGYTF. CDR3 nucleotides: TGTGCCAGCAGCTTGTTTTTCCTCGTAGGGGGCGACGATGGCTACACCTTC.

The CDR3 is CASSPALVTRQPQHF. The CDR3 bases are TGTGCCAGCAGCCCGGCCTTAGTAACTAGGCAGCCCCAGCATTTT. This chain uses TRBV6-5 with TRBJ1-5; no clear D gene. Deletions cut 6 bases from V and 7 bases from J, with 19 bases between. The CDR3 totals 15 residues. Germline V lookup: CDR1 MNHEY, CDR2 SVGAGI.

The genes are TRBV6-5 and TRBJ1-1; D uncertain. The germline CDR1 and CDR2 sequences are MNHEY and SVGAGI. The CDR3 length is 13 residues. The germline V and J ends were trimmed by 2 bases and 5 bases, with 9 bases remaining between them. The CDR3 DNA follows: TGTGCCAGCAGTTACGATCGTTTGACTGAAGCTTTCTTT. Protein: CASSYDRLTEAFF.

The chain recombines TRBV27 with TRBJ2-4; either TRBD1 or TRBD2 may fit D (6 bases each). The germline V gene encodes CDR1 MNHEY and CDR2 SMNVEV (reference sequence). Trimming shortened V by 5 bases and J by 0 bases, and 11 bases separated the two germline ends. The CDR3 is 15 residues long. CDR3 residues: CASSGGGLAKNIQYF. The DNA for the CDR3 is TGTGCCAGCAGTGGAGGGGGACTAGCCAAAAACATTCAGTACTTC.

The chain recombines TRBV10-1 with TRBJ1-1, with 12 bases aligning to TRBD1. J lost 5 bases, V lost 4 bases, and 8 bases had no gene match. Germline V gene lookup returns CDR1 WNHNN and CDR2 SYGVQD (reference sequence). The CDR3 contains 16 residues. This CDR3 reads CASSGGTGGVWTEAFF. DNA for the CDR3: TGCGCCAGCAGTGGAGGGACAGGGGGCGTTTGGACTGAAGCTTTCTTT.

The count of this clone is one. The V and J genes are TRBV5-6 and TRBJ1-2; D unclear. Germline values: CDR1 SGHDT, CDR2 YYEEEE. The CDR3 sequence is 13 residues long. V was pared by 6 bases and J by 4 bases, with 13 bases between. The DNA of the CDR3 is TGTGCCAGCACGGGAGATTTTCGCTATGGCTACACCTTC. Its protein is CASTGDFRYGYTF.

The chain is built from TRBV5-1 and TRBJ1-2; 12 nucleotides align to TRBD1. J lost 7 bases, V lost 3 bases, and 1 base had no gene match. The CDR3 has 13 amino acids. CDR1 is SGHRS, CDR2 YFSETQ, per germline. Written as DNA, the CDR3 is TGCGCCAGCAGCTGGGACAGGGGGCTTGGCTACACCTTC. Amino acid sequence: CASSWDRGLGYTF.

The genes are TRBV6-1 and TRBJ2-1; D is perhaps TRBD1 (5 bases). Per the germline V gene, CDR1 is MNHNS and CDR2 is SASEGT. V was trimmed by 1 base and J by 2 bases, leaving 9 bases between them. The CDR3 spans 15 residues. The CDR3 protein is CASSEGTRAYNEQFF. The DNA of the CDR3 is TGTGCCAGCAGTGAAGGGACCAGGGCCTACAATGAGCAGTTCTTC.

This clone is a singleton in its sample. The chain uses TRBV4-1 and TRBJ2-3; D perhaps matches TRBD2 (6 bases). Germline V CDR1 and CDR2: MGHRA, YSYEKL. The CDR3 has 14 amino acids. Trimming stripped 1 base from V and 6 bases from J, with 11 bases between. The CDR3 DNA reads as TGCGCCAGCAGCCAAGTCCCGGAGGGGGATACGCAGTATTTT. Protein sequence: CASSQVPEGDTQYF.

The chain joins TRBV7-9 to TRBJ2-1, with TRBD2 matching 12 bases. This CDR3 contains 16 residues. Trimming took 1 base from V and 15 from J; bases not matched to a gene: 13. Looked up from germline, CDR1 is SEHNR and CDR2 is FQNEAQ (reference sequence). The CDR3 DNA sequence: TGTGCCAGCAGCTTAGGACCGGGACTAGCGGGTTCGACCAGGTTCTTC. It encodes CASSLGPGLAGSTRFF.

A few counts support this clone. The chain carries TRBV9 and TRBJ2-1; D may be TRBD1 or TRBD2 (6 bases each). The CDR3 sequence is 13 residues long. V lost 4 bases to trimming and J lost 8 bases, with 13 bases between them. Germline V CDR1 and CDR2: SGDLS, YYNGEE. The CDR3 DNA sequence: TGTGCCAGCAGCCCCGGGGGCGGGGATGAGCAGTTCTTC. This sequence encodes CASSPGGGDEQFF.

The genes are TRBV6-4 and TRBJ1-2, with 9 bases fitting TRBD1. The germline CDR1 and CDR2 sequences are MRHNA and SNTAGT. CDR3 length: 14 residues. Unmatched junction bases numbered 1, after V lost 3 bases and J lost 2 bases. CDR3 DNA: TGTGCCAGCAGTGAGGGACAGGGCAACTATGGCTACACCTTC. It translates to CASSEGQGNYGYTF.

Notes on this clone: A read error may account for a junction end that differs from germline. V and J are TRBV15 and TRBJ2-7; possible D gene TRBD2, 8 bases. CDR3 length: 15 amino acids. Germline values: CDR1 LNHNV, CDR2 YYDKDF (reference sequence). CDR3 nucleotides: TGTGCCACCAGCAGAGATTGCGGCGCGGGGGGACAGACGCTCTTC. Translating it yields CATSRDCGAGGQTLF.

A word on this clone: The same CDR3 also results from other DNA sequences found in this sample. This chain uses TRBV19 with TRBJ1-5, with 8 bases that match TRBD1. Per germline, CDR1 LNHDA and CDR2 SQIVND (reference sequence). The trim removed 6 bases at V and 7 bases at J, leaving 5 bases unmatched. The CDR3 contains 13 residues. CDR3 coding DNA: TGTGCCAGTAGCGACAGGGGCAGCCAGCCCCAGCATTTT. Translated, it gives CASSDRGSQPQHF.

The J gene is TRBJ1-5, the V gene TRBV7-8; D is unresolved. The CDR3 runs 13 residues. Trimming stripped 5 bases from V and 4 bases from J, with 9 bases between. Per germline, CDR1 SGHVS and CDR2 FQNEAQ. The CDR3 region has the DNA TGTGCCAGCAGCCCTGTGGGGAATCAGCCCCAGCATTTT. Its protein product is CASSPVGNQPQHF.

V is TRBV7-6 and J is TRBJ1-1; the D gene is possibly TRBD1 (6 bases). V shed 5 bases and J shed 3 bases, with 19 bases lying between them. CDR1 is SGHVS, CDR2 FNYEAQ, per germline. The CDR3 covers 16 residues. The CDR3 nucleotides are TGTGCCAGCAGCCAACTAATACAGGGTTGGGACACTGAAGCTTTCTTT. It codes for CASSQLIQGWDTEAFF.

The CDR3 bases are TGTGCCAGCAGCCGCAGGGAATTCAATCAGCCCCAGCATTTT. It is translated as CASSRREFNQPQHF. The rearrangement links TRBV5-8 to TRBJ1-5; D possibly corresponds to TRBD1 (5 bases). The germline V gene encodes CDR1 SGHTS and CDR2 YDEGEE. The V gene lost 4 bases and the J gene lost 3 bases, with 11 bases spanning the gap. The CDR3 is 14 amino acids.

This clone was detected only a few times. The chain links TRBV7-9 to TRBJ1-6; D gene ambiguous. This CDR3 contains 15 residues. V was shortened by 3 bases and J by 14 bases, with 20 bases between the two germline ends. Per germline, CDR1 SEHNR and CDR2 FQNEAQ (reference sequence). The CDR3 loop is CASSFFEGTRGALHF. CDR3 DNA: TGTGCCAGCAGCTTTTTCGAGGGCACGAGAGGTGCCCTCCACTTT.

CDR3: CASSFSGGAGNEQFF. The CDR3 coding sequence is TGTGCCAGCAGCTTCAGCGGGGGGGCCGGGAATGAGCAGTTCTTC. The rearrangement links TRBV5-8 to TRBJ2-1, with 10 bases matching TRBD2. Germline CDR1 and CDR2: SGHTS and YDEGEE. Losses at the gene ends were 2 bases for V and 7 bases for J; bases not matched to a gene: 6. The CDR3 is 15 amino acids.

The gene calls are TRBV19 and TRBJ1-1; D not resolved. This CDR3 is 11 amino acids long. Trimming shortened V by 8 bases and J by 1 base, and 5 bases separated the two germline ends. Germline-derived CDR1 and CDR2 are LNHDA and SQIVND (reference sequence). The CDR3 DNA follows: TGTGCCAGTGAATGGAACACTGAAGCTTTCTTT. Translation gives CASEWNTEAFF. The whole variable domain, filled in from reference TRBV19 and TRBJ1-1, reads DGGITQSPKYLFRKEGQNVTLSCEQNLNHDAMYWYRQDPGQGLRLIYYSQIVNDFQKGDIAEGYSVSREKKESFPLTVTSAQKNPTAFYLCASEWNTEAFFGQGTRLTVV.